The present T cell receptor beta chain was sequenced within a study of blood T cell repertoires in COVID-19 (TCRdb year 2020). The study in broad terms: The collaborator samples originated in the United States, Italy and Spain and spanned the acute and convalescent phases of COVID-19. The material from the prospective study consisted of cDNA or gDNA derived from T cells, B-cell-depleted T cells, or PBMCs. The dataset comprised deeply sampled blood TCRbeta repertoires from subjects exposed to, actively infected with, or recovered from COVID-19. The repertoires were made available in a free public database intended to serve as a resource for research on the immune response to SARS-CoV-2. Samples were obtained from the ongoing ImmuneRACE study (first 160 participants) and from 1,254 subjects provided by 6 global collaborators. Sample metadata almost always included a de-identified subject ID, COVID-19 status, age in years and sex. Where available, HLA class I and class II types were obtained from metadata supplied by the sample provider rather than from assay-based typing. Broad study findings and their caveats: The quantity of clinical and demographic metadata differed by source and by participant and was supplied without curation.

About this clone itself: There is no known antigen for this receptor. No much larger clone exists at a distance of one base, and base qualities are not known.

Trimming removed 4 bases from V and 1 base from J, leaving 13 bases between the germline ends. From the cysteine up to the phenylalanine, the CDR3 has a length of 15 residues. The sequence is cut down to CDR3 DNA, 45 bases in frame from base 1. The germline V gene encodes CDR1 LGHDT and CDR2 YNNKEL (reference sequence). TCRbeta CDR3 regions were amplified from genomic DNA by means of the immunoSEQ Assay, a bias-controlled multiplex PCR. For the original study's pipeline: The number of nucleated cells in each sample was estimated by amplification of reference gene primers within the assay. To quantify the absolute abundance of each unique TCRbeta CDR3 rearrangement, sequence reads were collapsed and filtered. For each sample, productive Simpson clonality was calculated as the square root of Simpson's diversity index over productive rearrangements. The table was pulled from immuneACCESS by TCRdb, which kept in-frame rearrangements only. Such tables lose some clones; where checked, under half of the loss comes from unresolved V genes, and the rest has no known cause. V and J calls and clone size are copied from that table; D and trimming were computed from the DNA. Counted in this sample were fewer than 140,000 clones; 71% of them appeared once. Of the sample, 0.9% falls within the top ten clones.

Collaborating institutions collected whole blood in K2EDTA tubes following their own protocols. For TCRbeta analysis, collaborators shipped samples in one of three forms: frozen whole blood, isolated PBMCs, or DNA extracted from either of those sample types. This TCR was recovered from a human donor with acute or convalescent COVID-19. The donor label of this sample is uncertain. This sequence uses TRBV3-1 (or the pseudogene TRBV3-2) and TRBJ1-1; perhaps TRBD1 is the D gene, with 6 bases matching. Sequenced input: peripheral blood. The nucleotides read TGTGCCAGCAGCCTCTGGACAGCTTCGAACACTGAAGCTTTCTTT. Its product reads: CASSLWTASNTEAFF.